This T cell receptor beta chain was recorded in a study of T cells in Graves' hyperthyroidism and ophthalmopathy. Study-level results: Ophthalmopathy prediction by the model preceded onset by a median about 6 months.

The source material, RNA transcripts, was used to amplify TCR beta CDR3 regions. The primer set for the first-round RT-PCR of the TCR CDR3 was HTBI. MiXCR, applied by TCRdb to the multiplex PCR reads, yields one record per CDR3 protein. This table holds 600,000 to 700,000 distinct CDR3 sequences, roughly 14% found once. Concerning this clonotype: The target antigen is unknown.

The CDR3 extends over 16 amino acids. Losses at the gene ends were 2 bases for V and 1 base for J; bases not matched to a gene: 5. In germline, CDR1 is SGHRS, CDR2 YFSETQ. The study left out patients who had uncontrolled infection, other autoimmune disease, pregnancy or lactation. The chain combines TRBV5-1 with TRBJ2-2, with 7 bases lining up with TRBD2. The sample comprised blood. The receptor comes from a woman aged 40 to 50 with Graves' ophthalmopathy. The CDR3 loop reads CASSFGLDMNTGELFF. The DNA of the CDR3 is TGCGCCAGCAGCTTTGGACTAGATATGAACACCGGGGAGCTGTTTTTT.